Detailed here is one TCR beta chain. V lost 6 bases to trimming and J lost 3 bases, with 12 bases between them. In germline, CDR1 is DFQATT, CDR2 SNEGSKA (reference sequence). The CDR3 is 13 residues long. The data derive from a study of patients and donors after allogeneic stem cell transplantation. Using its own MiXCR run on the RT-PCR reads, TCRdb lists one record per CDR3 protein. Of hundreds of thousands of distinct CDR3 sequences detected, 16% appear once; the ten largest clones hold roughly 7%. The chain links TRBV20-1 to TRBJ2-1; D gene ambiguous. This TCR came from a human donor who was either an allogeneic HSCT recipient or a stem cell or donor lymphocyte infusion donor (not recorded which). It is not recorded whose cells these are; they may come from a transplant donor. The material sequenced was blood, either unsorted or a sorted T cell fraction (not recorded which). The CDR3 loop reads CSAKDHVYNEQFF. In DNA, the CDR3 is TGCAGTGCGAAGGACCACGTCTACAATGAGCAGTTCTTC.